Sequencing of this T cell receptor (beta chain) was carried out in a study of shared clonotypes between healthy human individuals. This clone was picked up many times. Sequenced by immunoSEQ multiplex PCR; TCRdb stores in-frame clones only, minus some. The sample gives about a million clones, 65% to 80% of which show up once; less than 1.5% is in the top ten. CDR1 and CDR2 from the germline V gene are MDHEN and SYDVKM. The CDR3 has 13 amino acids. J lost 2 bases, V lost 11 bases, and 8 bases had no gene match. The chain combines TRBV28 with TRBJ1-2; 7 bases align to TRBD1. The clonotype originates from a man in his late teens or twenties in good health. The sample was memory CD4+ T cells sorted from blood. This sample's subset: CD45RA-negative fraction. CDR3 protein: CAVETGLNYGYTF. CDR3 in DNA: TGTGCCGTCGAGACAGGGTTGAACTATGGCTACACCTTC.